This T cell receptor beta chain was obtained from a study of OX40 agonist ivuxolimab in advanced cancers. General notes on the study: Ivuxolimab was a fully human IgG2 agonistic monoclonal antibody targeting the costimulatory receptor OX40 (CD134). Intravenous ivuxolimab was administered to patients every 2 weeks at six dose levels: 0.01, 0.1, 0.3, 1.5, 3 and 10 mg/kg. Among the approximately 54 dose-escalation patients, 19 had hepatocellular carcinoma, 15 or so melanoma, 9 renal cell carcinoma and 9 head and neck cancer. In the dose-escalation cohort, roughly 80% of patients were male, and the mean age was approximately 60 years, with a range of roughly 20 to 79. Prior anti-PD-1, anti-PD-L1 or anti-CTLA-4 therapy was permitted, and checkpoint inhibitors had been received by roughly two fifths of dose-escalation patients. Partial responses occurred in three dose-escalation patients: two with cutaneous melanoma and one with hepatocellular carcinoma. Peripheral TCRbeta sequencing aimed to test whether ivuxolimab altered TCR sequence diversity and caused clonal T-cell expansion. The paper describes the monotherapy dose-escalation part (N of about 57 patients) of the phase I trial of ivuxolimab. Results and caveats for the whole study, not just this receptor: Low levels of normalized T-cell clonal expansion were also seen in some nonresponding patients. Antigen specificity was not determined for the clonally expanded peripheral T cells. At doses of 0.1 to 3.0 mg/kg, clonal expansion of both CD4+ and CD8+ T cells in blood was seen between baseline and week 6. Partial responders in the 0.1-3.0 mg/kg groups had among the lowest normalized peripheral clonal expansion, especially among CD8+ T cells. After ivuxolimab, more expanded clones were found on average in CD8+ T cells than in CD4+ T cells.

CDR1 is given as MNHEY and CDR2 as SMNVEV, both from the germline V gene (reference sequence). From the cysteine through the phenylalanine, the CDR3 covers 15 amino acids. The DNA shown is the 45-base CDR3, in frame from base 1. A distance of 12 bases separates the germline ends of V and J, which lose 6 bases and 0 bases respectively. On this clone itself: Its antigen remains unidentified. No much larger clone exists at a distance of one base, and base qualities are not known.

The trial excluded patients who had a history of autoimmune disease or were on systemic immunosuppression. In every dose cohort, peripheral blood was drawn for TCR sequencing at baseline, cycle 4 day 1, and cycle 7 day 1. Samples came from an open-label, multicenter, first-in-human phase I dose-escalation trial of ivuxolimab. Adults with locally advanced or metastatic melanoma, renal cell, hepatocellular, or head and neck squamous cell carcinoma were enrolled in the trial. CD4+ and CD8+ T cells were sorted separately from peripheral blood before TCR sequencing. For sequencing of the TCRbeta CDR3 region, genomic DNA was extracted from the sorted cells. TCRbeta CDR3 regions were sequenced using the immunoSEQ Assay. TCRdb's version of the immuneACCESS table is confined to in-frame rearrangements and falls short of the full clone set. An unresolved V gene accounts for under half of the shortfall where checked; the remainder is of unknown origin. This sample is represented by some 60,000 clones; about 89% of them were singletons. The ten biggest clones cover about 14% of the sample.

This chain is built from TRBV27 and TRBJ2-1, with a tentative D gene TRBD2 over 6 matching bases. The sequencing here drew on CD4+ or CD8+ T cells sorted from blood, taken in a trial of the OX40 agonist ivuxolimab. The sequence was obtained from an adult with an advanced solid tumor such as melanoma, head and neck, liver or kidney cancer. Here is the DNA: TGTGCCAGCAGGGGAGGACGCGGCTCCTACAATGAGCAGTTCTTC. Its product reads: CASRGGRGSYNEQFF.